The TCR beta chain described here comes from a study of human T cells and chemical hapten exposure. CDR1 LNHDA and CDR2 SQIVND come from the germline V gene (reference sequence). The CDR3 is 12 residues long. V lost 8 bases to trimming and J lost 6 bases; unmatched junction nucleotides: 4. General study points: Clustering by CDR3 similarity yielded significantly more large clusters from expanded TCRs than controls. Donors had alopecia, so their immune response may differ from healthy people's.

Stated time point: patch test 2, 6 weeks after DPC sensitization. Treatment specified: therapeutic diphenylcyclopropenone sensitization with weekly scalp DPC. As concerns this clonotype: Antigen unknown.

TCRdb fed the RACE reads into MiXCR, producing one record per CDR3 protein. Among a few hundred thousand distinct CDR3 sequences listed, more than 5% were seen once. The starting material was whole blood, obtained in connection with sensitization to the hapten diphenylcyclopropenone (DPC). The source is a woman between 18 and 29 years old with alopecia areata. Some clones in this sample may be carry-over from other donors' samples. The V gene is TRBV19, the J gene TRBJ2-7; 10 bases are shared with TRBD1. CDR3 coding DNA: TGTGCCAGTGGGACAGGGGTTTTCGAGCAGTACTTC. Protein: CASGTGVFEQYF.